This TCR beta chain originates from a study of siplizumab effects on memory and regulatory T cells. In this sample, this clone turned up once. The antigen is undetermined. This specimen includes other DNA sequences encoding the same CDR3. Study conclusions and caveats: Naive T cells were seen as more diverse than memory cells and as major alloresponse contributors.

Clones were sequenced by immunoSEQ multiplex PCR, and TCRdb holds only the in-frame ones, with some missing. The sample shows fewer than 30,000 clones, more than 65% of them seen only once. The sample was memory CD4+ T cells sorted from blood. This clonotype originated in a human donor in good health.

The DNA for the CDR3 is TGTGCCAGCAGCTTCGACCGGGACAGGGTTAATTCACCCCTCCACTTT. It yields the protein CASSFDRDRVNSPLHF. The chain is built from TRBV27 and TRBJ1-6, with 9 nucleotides matching TRBD1. From germline, CDR1 is MNHEY and CDR2 SMNVEV (reference sequence). V shed 6 bases and J 6 bases; nucleotides not matched to a gene: 9. The CDR3 is 16 residues long.